One and the same sample provided the 13 T cell receptor beta chains below, sequenced in a study of Ad26.COV2.S vaccination and SARS-CoV-2 variants. Here immunoSEQ multiplex PCR was the method, and the copy in TCRdb shows in-frame clones only, minus some. The sample lists over 130,000 clones; 75% to 90% were seen once. The specimen was peripheral blood, collected after recovery from COVID-19. These receptors were taken from a human donor who had recovered from COVID-19.

The chain links TRBV5-1 to TRBJ2-1; 12 nucleotides align to TRBD2. This CDR3 spans 16 amino acids. The V gene's germline CDR1 is SGHRS and CDR2 YFSETQ. With 4 bases clipped from V and 4 bases from J, the junction kept 6 bases outside the gene matches. The CDR3, as DNA: TGCGCCAGCAGCGTCTCCACTAGCGGGGGGTACAATGAGCAGTTCTTC. This gives the protein CASSVSTSGGYNEQFF.

The chain recombines TRBV19 with TRBJ2-1, with TRBD2 matching over 13 bases. V dropped 4 bases and J dropped 5; count of bases not matched to a gene: 5. There are 16 residues in the CDR3. The germline V gene has CDR1 LNHDA and CDR2 SQIVND (reference sequence). The CDR3 DNA follows: TGTGCCAGTAGTAGCTTGGGACTAGCGGGGAACAATGAGCAGTTCTTC. Protein: CASSSLGLAGNNEQFF. The full variable domain, rest sourced from reference TRBV19 and TRBJ2-1, is DGGITQSPKYLFRKEGQNVTLSCEQNLNHDAMYWYRQDPGQGLRLIYYSQIVNDFQKGDIAEGYSVSREKKESFPLTVTSAQKNPTAFYLCASSSLGLAGNNEQFFGPGTRLTVL.

The chain combines TRBV30 with TRBJ1-5; TRBD1 aligns across 8 bases. Germline assignment: CDR1 GTSNPN and CDR2 SVGIG (reference sequence). V gave up 4 bases and J gave up 6 bases; unmatched junction bases: 5. CDR3 length: 13 amino acids. The chain's CDR3 is CAWTPGGGQPQHF. CDR3 bases: TGTGCCTGGACACCAGGGGGCGGTCAGCCCCAGCATTTT.

The rearrangement uses TRBV6-1 and TRBJ1-5, with 7 bases that match TRBD1. Germline CDR1 MNHNS, CDR2 SASEGT. After removal of 3 bases from V and 2 bases from J, the junction contained 1 base not matched to a gene. This CDR3 is built from 14 residues. CDR3 coding DNA: TGTGCCAGCAGTGATCAGGGGGGCAATCAGCCCCAGCATTTT. It specifies CASSDQGGNQPQHF.

The genes are TRBV5-1 and TRBJ2-7; D possibly corresponds to TRBD2 (5 bases). This CDR3 has 13 residues. V was shortened by 0 bases and J by 9 bases, with 13 bases between the two germline ends. Germline loops: CDR1 SGHRS, CDR2 YFSETQ. The DNA for the CDR3 is TGCGCCAGCAGCTTGGGGCCCGGGGTTCTGCAGTACTTC. As protein: CASSLGPGVLQYF.

This sequence joins TRBV13 and TRBJ2-5, with 10 bases aligning to TRBD1. Germline V gene sequence: CDR1 PRHDT, CDR2 FYEKMQ (reference sequence). The CDR3 totals 13 residues. The junction had 7 bases not matched to a gene; V was cut back by 5 bases and J by 10 bases. The chain's CDR3 is CASSPGTGEDQYF. For the CDR3, the DNA is TGTGCCAGCAGCCCCGGGACAGGGGAGGACCAGTACTTC.

The J gene is TRBJ1-5, the V gene TRBV20-1; D not resolved. The end of the DNA fits TRBJ2-3 better, so the J call may be wrong. In germline, CDR1 is DFQATT, CDR2 SNEGSKA (reference sequence). The CDR3 totals 12 residues. Here the CDR3 DNA reads TGCAGTGCTAGTCCCGGTAATCAGCCCCAGTATTTT. This sequence encodes CSASPGNQPQYF.

The chain combines TRBV6-6 with TRBJ2-7; tentative D call: TRBD2 (6 bases). Trimming removed 6 bases from V and 7 bases from J, with 13 bases in between. There are 12 residues in the CDR3. Per the germline V gene, CDR1 is MNHNY and CDR2 is SVGAGI (reference sequence). CDR3 DNA sequence: TGTGCCAGCAGCAAGCCCGGAGGGGAGCAGTACTTC. As protein: CASSKPGGEQYF.

The gene calls are TRBV4-1 and TRBJ2-2; 7 bases agree with TRBD1. The V and J ends lost 4 bases and 7 bases, in that order; junction bases with no gene match: 12. Per germline, CDR1 MGHRA and CDR2 YSYEKL. The CDR3 has 16 residues. This CDR3 reads CASSRGQVIGNGELFF. The CDR3 region has the DNA TGCGCCAGCAGCCGCGGACAGGTTATAGGGAACGGGGAGCTGTTTTTT.

This chain connects TRBV2 to TRBJ1-6, with D unclear. This CDR3 is 15 amino acids long. From germline, CDR1 is SNHLY and CDR2 FYNNEI. V shed 3 bases and J shed 9 bases, with 15 bases lying between them. The CDR3 loop is CASSEGPGMGSPLHF. The CDR3 DNA reads as TGTGCCAGCAGTGAGGGCCCCGGAATGGGTTCACCCCTCCACTTT.

In its sample, this clone was seen a few times. This chain connects TRBV6-5 to TRBJ2-7; D unclear. V was trimmed by 7 bases and J by 0 bases, leaving 13 bases between them. Germline V CDR1 and CDR2: MNHEY, SVGAGI. The CDR3 is 14 residues long. The DNA for the CDR3 is TGTGCCAGCACCTCAGGTTGGCGCTCCTACGAGCAGTACTTC. This encodes CASTSGWRSYEQYF.

The J gene is TRBJ2-5, the V gene TRBV19, with 9 bases aligning to TRBD2. V lost 7 bases to trimming and J lost 2 bases; unmatched junction nucleotides: 8. CDR3 length equals 15 residues. CDR1 and CDR2 (germline): LNHDA, SQIVND (reference sequence). CDR3 amino acids: CASTIGSGGQETQYF. CDR3 in DNA: TGTGCCAGTACTATTGGTAGCGGGGGACAAGAGACCCAGTACTTC.

The V call is TRBV28, the J call TRBJ1-5; D not resolved. The CDR3 is made up of 12 amino acids. Germline CDR1 reads MDHEN; CDR2 reads SYDVKM. The ends were cut back, 5 bases at V and 3 bases at J, with 5 bases in the middle. The CDR3 reads CASSPINQPQHF. CDR3 nucleotide sequence: TGTGCCAGCAGTCCTATCAATCAGCCCCAGCATTTT. The full variable domain, its missing parts supplied by reference TRBV28 and TRBJ1-5, is DVKVTQSSRYLVKRTGEKVFLECVQDMDHENMFWYRQDPGLGLRLIYFSYDVKMKEKGDIPEGYSVSREKKERFSLILESASTNQTSMYLCASSPINQPQHFGDGTRLSIL.